A single sample is the source of the 2 T cell receptor beta chains below, sequenced in a study of CD4+ T cells in melanoma. Some clones are missing from TCRdb's copy, which holds only in-frame ones; the method was immunoSEQ multiplex PCR. The sample shows around 10,000 clones, 55% to 80% of them seen only once. Sequenced input: cells from a culture (not recorded whether cultured in vitro). Receptors originate from a human donor with melanoma.

The CDR3 here is CASSHRPGSGNTIYF. The CDR3 nucleotides are TGCGCCAGCAGCCACAGACCCGGCTCTGGAAACACCATATATTTT. The chain couples TRBV4-1 to TRBJ1-3; no firm D call. This CDR3 spans 15 amino acids. V was shortened by 3 bases and J by 0 bases, with 9 bases between the two germline ends. Germline CDR1 reads MGHRA; CDR2 reads YSYEKL.

CDR3 sequence: CASSPQWGGVNTEAFF. CDR3 coding DNA: TGTGCCAGCTCACCACAATGGGGAGGGGTAAACACTGAAGCTTTCTTT. The rearrangement links TRBV18 to TRBJ1-1, with D possibly matching TRBD1 (5 bases). In germline, CDR1 is KGHSH, CDR2 LQKENI. The germline V and J ends were trimmed by 1 base and 2 bases, with 14 bases remaining between them. The CDR3 has 16 residues.